This TCR beta chain was found in a study of cytomegalovirus exposure and HLA in healthy donors. Study observations and caveats: Researchers reported in a later analysis that common viral pathogens appeared linked to several top clusters. Reports credit the classifier with highly specific, highly sensitive diagnosis of cytomegalovirus status. The authors listed 150 to 200 TCR beta chains as cytomegalovirus-associated.

Primers included in the PCR were 60 Vbeta and 13 Jbeta primers. Profiling relied on immunoSEQ multiplex PCR, and the TCRdb table lists in-frame clones only, not all of them. The repertoire shows roughly 120,000 clones; the top ten hold approximately 2.6%. V gave up 0 bases and J gave up 8 bases, with 9 bases separating them. Per the germline V gene, CDR1 is SGHRS and CDR2 is YFSETQ. There are 13 residues in the CDR3. Turning to this clone: Its antigen is currently unknown.

The chain employs TRBV5-1 and TRBJ2-1, with D unclear. The TCR sequence derives from a man in his thirties or forties in good health and CMV-seronegative. The material sequenced was PBMCs. The CDR3 region is CASSLVPEDEQFF. The CDR3 bases are TGCGCCAGCAGCTTGGTTCCCGAGGATGAGCAGTTCTTC. The whole variable domain, remainder taken from reference TRBV5-1 and TRBJ2-1, is KAGVTQTPRYLIKTRGQQVTLSCSPISGHRSVSWYQQTPGQGLQFLFEYFSETQRNKGNFPGRFSGRQFSNSRSEMNVSTLELGDSALYLCASSLVPEDEQFFGPGTRLTVL.